A selection of T cell receptor beta chains follows, all from one sample in a study of T cell repertoires in cytomegalovirus infection. A single record per CDR3 protein comes from TCRdb applying MiXCR to the reads. The table lists more than 400,000 distinct CDR3 sequences, about 26% of them singletons. The specimen was PBMCs. Receptors originate from a human donor in good health (CMV status not recorded). Some clones in this sample may be carry-over from other donors' samples. Each CDR3 is given with its conserved first and last residue. D genes are given only for firm matches. Expanded clones are given a class, and other clones once, few, many or no size at all.

abundance	d_gene	v_gene	j_gene	CDR3aa	CDR3nt
few	-	TRBV12-3/TRBV12-4	TRBJ1-2	CASSLRGVWGNYGYTF	TGTGCCAGCAGTTTGAGGGGGGTTTGGGGAAACTATGGCTACACCTTC
-	-	TRBV7-9	TRBJ1-2	CASSLSGRIYPYGYTF	TGTGCCAGCAGCTTATCCGGAAGGATCTACCCCTATGGCTACACCTTC
few	-	TRBV6-5	TRBJ1-1	CASRQQGFTEAFF	TGTGCCAGCAGACAACAGGGATTCACTGAAGCTTTCTTT
-	-	TRBV20-1	TRBJ1-3	CSAPDRGAGNTIYF	TGCAGTGCGCCAGATAGGGGGGCTGGAAACACCATATATTTT
-	TRBD1	TRBV29-1	TRBJ1-2	CSITGTEGGYTF	TGCAGCATCACCGGGACAGAGGGAGGCTACACCTTC
many	-	TRBV4-3	TRBJ2-1	CASSPGPYNEQFF	TGCGCCAGCAGCCCCGGCCCCTACAATGAGCAGTTCTTC
few	TRBD1	TRBV19	TRBJ1-1	CASFPGQGVFTEAFF	TGTGCCAGTTTTCCGGGACAGGGAGTTTTCACTGAAGCTTTCTTT
-	TRBD2	TRBV10-3	TRBJ2-7	CAISGGAGGLDEQYF	TGTGCCATCAGTGGAGGGGCGGGAGGCTTGGACGAGCAGTACTTC
few	TRBD1	TRBV10-3	TRBJ1-1	CAISESERQGEAFF	TGTGCCATCAGTGAGTCGGAGAGACAGGGCGAAGCTTTCTTT
many	-	TRBV28	TRBJ2-7	CASRGVYEQYF	TGTGCCAGCAGGGGCGTTTACGAGCAGTACTTC
many	TRBD1	TRBV7-6	TRBJ2-1	CASSLYRGARSSYNEQFF	TGTGCCAGCAGCTTATACAGGGGCGCTAGGAGCTCCTACAATGAGCAGTTCTTC
few	-	TRBV7-6	TRBJ2-1	CASSLADGLGPSRPANEQFF	TGTGCCAGCAGCTTAGCAGACGGACTGGGCCCTAGTCGGCCGGCCAATGAGCAGTTCTTC
-	TRBD2	TRBV27	TRBJ2-1	CASNPLAGVENEQFF	TGTGCCAGCAATCCACTAGCGGGAGTAGAAAATGAGCAGTTCTTC
few	-	TRBV19	TRBJ2-7	CASSIAYGIYEQYF	TGTGCCAGTAGTATAGCGTACGGGATCTACGAGCAGTACTTC
-	-	TRBV7-9	TRBJ1-5	CASSLMDSNQPQHF	TGTGCCAGCAGCTTAATGGATAGCAATCAGCCCCAGCATTTT
many	-	TRBV7-2	TRBJ1-3	CASSRTENSGNTIYF	TGTGCCAGCAGCCGGACGGAGAATTCTGGAAACACCATATATTTT
-	-	TRBV12-3/TRBV12-4	TRBJ2-5	CASRKGGETQYF	TGTGCCAGCAGGAAGGGGGGTGAGACCCAGTACTTC
-	-	TRBV11-2	TRBJ1-5	CASSLYVNQPQHF	TGTGCCAGCAGCTTATACGTGAATCAGCCCCAGCATTTT
-	-	TRBV2	TRBJ1-5	CASSESFRGGQPQHF	TGTGCCAGCAGTGAATCCTTCAGGGGAGGTCAGCCCCAGCATTTT
-	TRBD1	TRBV6-4	TRBJ2-1	CASSDRGFRDEQFF	TGTGCCAGCAGCGACAGGGGGTTTAGAGATGAGCAGTTCTTC
-	-	TRBV19	TRBJ2-5	CASMIGEGRVETQYF	TGTGCCAGTATGATCGGAGAGGGGCGAGTGGAGACCCAGTACTTC
-	TRBD2	TRBV7-6	TRBJ2-2	CASSSPGASGSGELFF	TGTGCCAGCAGCTCCCCCGGGGCTAGCGGGAGCGGGGAGCTGTTTTTT
-	-	TRBV27	TRBJ2-2	CASSLSRERGELFF	TGTGCCAGCAGTCTCTCGCGTGAGCGCGGGGAGCTGTTTTTT
few	-	TRBV15	TRBJ1-5	CATSRQADQPQHF	TGTGCCACCAGCAGACAGGCTGATCAGCCCCAGCATTTT
few	TRBD2	TRBV12-3/TRBV12-4	TRBJ2-3	CASSLGGYGDTQYF	TGTGCCAGCAGTTTGGGGGGGTATGGAGATACGCAGTATTTT
many	-	TRBV7-2	TRBJ2-2	CASSHPGTTNTGELFF	TGTGCCAGCAGCCACCCCGGGACAACGAACACCGGGGAGCTGTTTTTT
few	-	TRBV7-2	TRBJ2-3	CASSQEPTDTQYF	TGTGCCAGCAGCCAGGAGCCCACAGATACGCAGTATTTT
few	-	TRBV20-1	TRBJ2-1	CSARKGDEQFF	TGCAGTGCTAGAAAGGGGGATGAGCAGTTCTTC
few	-	TRBV5-4	TRBJ2-1	CASSEVNGLEQFF	TGTGCCAGCAGCGAGGTAAATGGATTGGAGCAGTTCTTC
many	TRBD2	TRBV25-1	TRBJ2-1	CASSEYGGRINEQFF	TGTGCCAGCAGTGAATATGGCGGGAGGATAAATGAGCAGTTCTTC
many	-	TRBV12-3/TRBV12-4	TRBJ2-2	CASSLRQGPTGELFF	TGTGCCAGCAGTTTGAGGCAGGGCCCCACCGGGGAGCTGTTTTTT
-	-	TRBV19	TRBJ2-6	CASTTMSGANVLTF	TGTGCCAGTACCACAATGTCTGGGGCCAACGTCCTGACTTTC
few	-	TRBV7-3	TRBJ2-6	CASRGTLGGANVLTF	TGTGCCAGCAGGGGGACGTTGGGTGGGGCCAACGTCCTGACTTTC
-	-	TRBV6-2/TRBV6-3	TRBJ1-4	CASSTLRSGGEKLFF	TGTGCCAGCAGCACCCTCCGTTCGGGTGGTGAAAAACTGTTTTTT
few	-	TRBV5-5	TRBJ1-1	CASSLIGSNTEAFF	TGTGCCAGCAGCTTGATAGGGTCGAACACTGAAGCTTTCTTT
few	TRBD2	TRBV7-3	TRBJ2-1	CASSLMALAGNEQFF	TGTGCCAGCAGCCTAATGGCCCTAGCGGGCAATGAGCAGTTCTTC
-	-	TRBV7-2	TRBJ2-3	CASSSTLGRANTQYF	TGTGCCAGCAGCTCAACCCTAGGACGGGCAAATACGCAGTATTTT
-	TRBD1	TRBV6-2/TRBV6-3	TRBJ2-1	CASSYRAGGVYEQFF	TGTGCCAGCAGTTATAGGGCAGGGGGCGTCTATGAGCAGTTCTTC
many	TRBD1	TRBV7-8	TRBJ2-7	CASSLGDSTYEQYF	TGTGCCAGCAGCTTAGGGGACAGCACCTACGAGCAGTACTTC
many	-	TRBV7-9	TRBJ2-6	CASSFWLSGANVLTF	TGTGCCAGCAGCTTTTGGCTCTCTGGGGCCAACGTCCTGACTTTC
-	-	TRBV6-5	TRBJ2-5	CASTGLAIGTQYF	TGTGCCAGCACTGGACTGGCTATTGGGACCCAGTACTTC
-	-	TRBV20-1	TRBJ1-5	CSARDRPALNYNSNQPQHF	TGCAGTGCTAGAGATCGGCCAGCCTTAAATTATAATAGCAATCAGCCCCAGCATTTT
few	TRBD1	TRBV12-3/TRBV12-4	TRBJ1-1	CASSNGQGPREAFF	TGTGCCAGCAGCAATGGACAGGGGCCTCGGGAAGCTTTCTTT
-	-	TRBV20-1	TRBJ2-1	CSARDHRNEQFF	TGCAGTGCTAGAGATCACCGCAATGAGCAGTTCTTC
-	TRBD1	TRBV28	TRBJ1-2	CASSFSGGGRGYTF	TGTGCCAGCAGTTTTTCAGGGGGAGGACGCGGCTACACCTTC
few	TRBD1	TRBV4-1	TRBJ2-1	CASSQETGTGDSNEQFF	TGCGCCAGCAGCCAAGAAACCGGGACAGGGGATAGCAATGAGCAGTTCTTC
few	-	TRBV7-9	TRBJ1-2	CASTQEARGGGYTF	TGTGCCAGCACCCAAGAAGCCAGGGGTGGAGGCTACACCTTC
few	TRBD1	TRBV12-3/TRBV12-4	TRBJ1-1	CASTIRTGGTEAFF	TGTGCCAGCACCATCAGGACAGGGGGCACTGAAGCTTTCTTT